This TCR beta chain appears in the sequencing data of a study of post-analysis software for immune sequencing data. The wider study: The cohort encompassed relapsing-remitting, secondary progressive and progressive-relapsing multiple sclerosis disease courses.

Findings and limits, study-wide: Controls had significantly higher normalized Chao1 diversity than multiple sclerosis patients. TRBV5-6, TRBV5-1 and TRBV20-1 belonged to a set of roughly five TRBV segments that were more frequent in patients than controls. By F measure, samples from a shared preparation batch strongly co-clustered.

Unique molecular identifiers tagged the TCR beta cDNA libraries. Some 450,000 cDNA molecules were recovered from an input of roughly 0.85 to 10 million T cells. TCRdb reanalysed the PCR reads using MiXCR and keeps one entry per CDR3 protein. The sample consists of under 900,000 distinct CDR3 sequences, 53% of them appearing once. The V gene lost 6 bases and the J gene lost 5 bases, with 19 bases spanning the gap. Germline CDR1 reads LGHDT; CDR2 reads YNNKEL (reference sequence). This CDR3 has 15 residues. To note about this clonotype: The antigen is undetermined.

The chain has TRBV3-1 and TRBJ1-2, with TRBD1 as a possible D gene (5 bases). The source is a girl between 5 and 17 years old with multiple sclerosis. The sequencing input was blood. The CDR3 reads CASRKGPPEGYGYTF. In DNA form, the CDR3 reads TGTGCCAGCAGGAAGGGACCGCCTGAAGGGTATGGCTACACCTTC.